This T cell receptor beta chain is from a study of early T cells in non-severe SARS-CoV-2 infection. Germline V lookup: CDR1 SGHTA, CDR2 FQGTGA. CDR3 size: 14 residues. V was cut by 1 base and J by 5 bases, with 11 bases left in between. TCRdb re-analysed the 5' RACE reads in MiXCR, keeping a single row per CDR3 protein. The data show 100,000 to 150,000 distinct CDR3 sequences, around 14% seen once. The J gene is TRBJ2-5, the V gene TRBV7-3, with D perhaps matching TRBD1 or TRBD2 (5 bases each). The sequence was obtained from an adult who was a healthcare worker with PCR-confirmed SARS-CoV-2 infection or an uninfected control (not recorded which). Sequenced material: whole blood. CDR3 in DNA: TGTGCCAGCAGCTTAATCGGCAGGGAGGAGACCCAGTACTTC. This gives the protein CASSLIGREETQYF.